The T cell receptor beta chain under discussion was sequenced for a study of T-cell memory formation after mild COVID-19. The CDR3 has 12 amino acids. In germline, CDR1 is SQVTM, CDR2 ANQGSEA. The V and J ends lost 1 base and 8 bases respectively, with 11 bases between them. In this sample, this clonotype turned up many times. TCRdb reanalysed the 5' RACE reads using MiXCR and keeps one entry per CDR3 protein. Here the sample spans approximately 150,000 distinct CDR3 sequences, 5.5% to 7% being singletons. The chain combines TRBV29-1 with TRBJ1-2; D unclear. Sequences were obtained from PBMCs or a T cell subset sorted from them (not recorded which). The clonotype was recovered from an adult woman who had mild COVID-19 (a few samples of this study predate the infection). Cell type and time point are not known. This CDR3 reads CSVEVPLSGYTF. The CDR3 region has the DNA TGCAGCGTTGAAGTTCCACTCTCCGGCTACACCTTC.